These 14 T cell receptor beta chains share one sample of origin, sequenced in a study of blood T cells in healthy people across ages. Alongside a J-beta primer mix, a sample-barcoded 5' primer served in a second PCR lasting roughly 6 to 11 cycles. TCRdb re-called the 5' RACE reads with MiXCR, one entry per CDR3 protein. This sample carries fewer than 1,000,000 distinct CDR3 sequences, around two fifths of them seen once, and the ten largest clones take about 21%. Sequencing used blood. The receptors were gathered from a man aged 55 to 70 in good health.

The J gene is TRBJ2-3, the V gene TRBV5-1, with D unclear. The CDR3 is 13 amino acids. The V and J ends lost 2 bases and 0 bases respectively, with 4 bases between them. Germline V CDR1 and CDR2: SGHRS, YFSETQ. CDR3 sequence reads: CASSFDSTDTQYF. Written as DNA, the CDR3 is TGCGCCAGCAGCTTTGACAGCACAGATACGCAGTATTTT.

The rearrangement links TRBV11-2 to TRBJ2-7; 13 nucleotides match TRBD2. This CDR3 is built from 16 residues. V lost 6 bases, J lost 5 bases, and 10 bases stayed unmatched. Germline V gives CDR1 SGHAT, CDR2 FQNNGV. CDR3 protein: CASRRTRTSGGHEQYF. Written as DNA, the CDR3 is TGTGCCAGCAGGAGAACCCGGACTAGCGGGGGACACGAGCAGTACTTC.

The genes are TRBV12-5 and TRBJ2-7; 9 bases line up with TRBD1. The V gene end was trimmed by 6 bases and the J gene end by 7 bases; junction bases not matched to a gene: 10. This CDR3 has 14 amino acids. The germline V gene has CDR1 LGHNT and CDR2 FRNRAP. The CDR3 is CASGWGQGYNEQYF. The CDR3 DNA sequence: TGTGCTAGTGGCTGGGGACAGGGTTACAATGAGCAGTACTTC.

This chain joins TRBV13 and TRBJ2-5; possible D gene TRBD1, 5 bases. V was clipped by 0 bases and J by 4 bases, with 9 bases between them. Germline V gene data show CDR1 as PRHDT and CDR2 as FYEKMQ (reference sequence). This CDR3 has 14 amino acids. The CDR3 region is CASSLGNRRETQYF. The CDR3 DNA reads as TGTGCCAGCAGCTTAGGGAACAGGCGAGAGACCCAGTACTTC. Based on the CDR3 plus reference TRBV13 and TRBJ2-5, the full variable domain is AAGVIQSPRHLIKEKRETATLKCYPIPRHDTVYWYQQGPGQDPQFLISFYEKMQSDKGSIPDRFSAQQFSDYHSELNMSSLELGDSALYFCASSLGNRRETQYFGPGTRLLVL.

The V gene is TRBV4-1, the J gene TRBJ2-1, with D tentatively TRBD2 (7 bases). V was trimmed by 0 bases and J by 7 bases, leaving 16 bases between them. CDR3 length: 16 amino acids. Germline V gene lookup returns CDR1 MGHRA and CDR2 YSYEKL. CDR3 sequence: CASSQDGGGGPNEQFF. CDR3 DNA sequence: TGCGCCAGCAGCCAAGACGGGGGAGGGGGGCCAAATGAGCAGTTCTTC.

The rearrangement links TRBV18 to TRBJ2-7; D gene uncertain. The germline CDR1 and CDR2 sequences are KGHSH and LQKENI. The CDR3 runs to 16 residues. V was clipped by 0 bases and J by 0 bases, with 12 bases between them. The DNA of the CDR3 is TGTGCCAGCTCACCACCGCTAACCGTAAGCTCCTACGAGCAGTACTTC. Residues: CASSPPLTVSSYEQYF.

The V call is TRBV10-3, the J call TRBJ1-1; 8 positions match TRBD1. This CDR3 comprises 13 residues. CDR1 and CDR2 from the germline V gene are ENHRY and SYGVKD. The V and J ends lost 5 bases and 5 bases, in that order; junction bases with no gene match: 4. In DNA, the CDR3 is TGTGCCATCAGTCAGGGGGCGCAGACTGAAGCTTTCTTT. This translates into CAISQGAQTEAFF.

V gene TRBV5-6 combines with J gene TRBJ2-5; TRBD2 is a possible D gene (5 bases). The CDR3 is made up of 14 amino acids. Germline CDR1 SGHDT, CDR2 YYEEEE. V gave up 2 bases and J gave up 5 bases, with 13 bases separating them. The CDR3 sequence is CASSFGMREETQYF. Here the CDR3 DNA reads TGTGCCAGCAGCTTCGGAATGAGGGAGGAGACCCAGTACTTC.

The V gene is TRBV5-1, the J gene TRBJ1-5, with a weak D call TRBD1 (5 bases). The germline V gene has CDR1 SGHRS and CDR2 YFSETQ. The CDR3 contains 14 residues. Trimming pared 0 bases from V and 5 bases from J, leaving 9 bases between. CDR3 in amino acids: CASSLERGDQPQHF. The CDR3 coding sequence is TGCGCCAGCAGCTTGGAACGGGGGGATCAGCCCCAGCATTTT.

The CDR3 reads CASSQGLAGGSSSYNEQFF. DNA of the CDR3: TGCGCCAGCAGCCAAGGACTAGCGGGGGGCTCTAGCTCCTACAATGAGCAGTTCTTC. The rearrangement links TRBV4-3 to TRBJ2-1; 13 bases map to TRBD2. The CDR3 has 19 amino acids. Germline CDR1 and CDR2: LGHNA and YSLEER. The J segment lost 0 bases and the V segment lost 1 base, leaving 6 bases of the junction unmatched.

CDR3 nucleotides: TGCAGTGCCATCCCCCCAGGACCAAATCAGCCCCAGCATTTT. As protein: CSAIPPGPNQPQHF. The V gene is TRBV20-1, the J gene TRBJ1-5, with D uncertain. Germline assignment: CDR1 DFQATT and CDR2 SNEGSKA (reference sequence). With 6 bases removed from V and 4 bases from J, the gap between germline ends came to 16 bases. The CDR3 has 14 amino acids.

This rearrangement joins TRBV7-9 to TRBJ1-2; 7 positions match TRBD1. The CDR3 has 15 amino acids. Looked up from germline, CDR1 is SEHNR and CDR2 is FQNEAQ (reference sequence). V was pared by 5 bases and J by 5 bases, with 11 bases of the junction left unmatched. DNA for the CDR3: TGTGCCAGCAGCCGACCTCCCGGGACAGATTATGGCTACACCTTC. Translation: CASSRPPGTDYGYTF.

This clonotype turned up a few times. The V call is TRBV4-2, the J call TRBJ2-5, with TRBD2 matching over 9 bases. The CDR3 is 14 residues long. V lost 4 bases to trimming and J lost 2 bases; unmatched junction nucleotides: 2. Germline CDR1 LGHNA, CDR2 YNFKEQ. In DNA, the CDR3 is TGTGCCAGCAGCCGCGGGGGGGATCAAGAGACCCAGTACTTC. This sequence encodes CASSRGGDQETQYF.

The chain is built from TRBV7-2 and TRBJ2-1; a weak D match, TRBD1 (6 bases). The CDR3 is 13 residues long. CDR1 is SGHTA, CDR2 FQGNSA, per germline. V was trimmed by 6 bases and J by 5 bases, leaving 11 bases between them. The chain's CDR3 is CASRETGNNEQFF. The DNA of the CDR3 is TGTGCCAGCAGGGAGACAGGTAACAATGAGCAGTTCTTC.